The T cell receptor beta chain under discussion was sequenced for a study of PD-L1 blockade in urothelial cancer. Overall study: A median blood sample held around 130,000 T cells and about 83,000 unique TCRs.

The protocol was immunoSEQ multiplex PCR, while the TCRdb copy is restricted to in-frame clones and leaves out a portion. The sample has 40,000 or so clones; about 89% are singletons. Described time point: pretreatment peripheral blood. Between 1 and 8 samples, pretreatment and on-treatment, were given by each patient. The length of the CDR3 is 18 residues. CDR1 and CDR2 (germline): SGHVS, FQNEAQ. The junction had 6 bases not matched to a gene; V was cut back by 1 base and J by 4 bases. The input for sequencing was PBMCs, taken around atezolizumab (anti-PD-L1) treatment. V gene TRBV7-8 combines with J gene TRBJ2-1; the match to TRBD2 covers 14 bases. The TCR originated in a woman in her sixties with urothelial cancer. CDR3 region: CASSLVGTSGSFYNEQFF. The CDR3 DNA reads as TGTGCCAGCAGCTTAGTGGGGACTAGCGGGAGCTTTTACAATGAGCAGTTCTTC. Variable domain in full (rest from reference TRBV7-8 and TRBJ2-1): GAGVSQSPRYKVAKRGQDVALRCDPISGHVSLFWYQQALGQGPEFLTYFQNEAQLDKSGLPSDRFFAERPEGSVSTLKIQRTQQEDSAVYLCASSLVGTSGSFYNEQFFGPGTRLTVL.